These T cell receptor beta chains were read from a single sample in a study of T-cell reconstitution after alpha-beta-depleted transplantation in children. Each CDR3 protein gets one entry after TCRdb re-called the PCR reads with MiXCR. The sample has 600,000 to 700,000 distinct CDR3 sequences; around a sixth are singletons. This specimen was PBMCs from the stem cell graft donor, taken from the stem cell graft. The receptor set was obtained from a human donor who donated a stem cell graft to a child with acute myeloid leukemia. The CDR3 runs from the conserved cysteine through the conserved F or W. The D gene is left open where the match is weak. The size of a clone is reported for some rows only, either as once, few or many, or as a class for expanded clones.

size: NA
J: TRBJ2-6
V: TRBV6-1
D: NA
DNA: TGTGCCAGCAGGGGGGACTTTGCGTCGTCCGCTGGGGCCAACGTCCTGACTTTC
CDR3: CASRGDFASSAGANVLTF

size: NA
J: TRBJ2-7
V: TRBV7-2
D: TRBD1
DNA: TGTGCCAGCAGCTTCATATTCCGGGACAGGGAAGCCTACGAGCAGTACTTC
CDR3: CASSFIFRDREAYEQYF

size: once
J: TRBJ1-1
V: TRBV7-3
D: NA
DNA: TGTGCCAGCAAGGTAGAGGGCCGGGGCACTGAAGCTTTCTTT
CDR3: CASKVEGRGTEAFF

size: many
J: TRBJ1-6
V: TRBV20-1
D: NA
DNA: TGCAGTGCGCGGTCCGGTAAGGACACCGTGTACTCCTATAATTCACCCCTCCACTTT
CDR3: CSARSGKDTVYSYNSPLHF

size: many
J: TRBJ2-2
V: TRBV6-4
D: TRBD2
DNA: TGTGCCAGCAGTGACTCAGCGGGGGAAACCGGGGAGCTGTTTTTT
CDR3: CASSDSAGETGELFF

size: many
J: TRBJ1-1
V: TRBV15
D: TRBD1
DNA: TGTGCCACCAGCCAGGACAGGTGGAACACTGAAGCTTTCTTT
CDR3: CATSQDRWNTEAFF

size: NA
J: TRBJ1-1
V: TRBV12-3/TRBV12-4
D: TRBD1
DNA: TGTGCCAGCCGAAGGAGGACAGGGGGCGTTAGCACTGAAGCTTTCTTT
CDR3: CASRRRTGGVSTEAFF

size: NA
J: TRBJ2-3
V: TRBV5-1
D: NA
DNA: TGCGCCAGCAGCTTGACTTCGACAGGTTACACAGATACGCAGTATTTT
CDR3: CASSLTSTGYTDTQYF

size: NA
J: TRBJ1-1
V: TRBV12-3/TRBV12-4
D: NA
DNA: TGTGCCAGCAGCTGGGGGGTACGAGAAGCTTTCTTT
CDR3: CASSWGVREAFF

size: NA
J: TRBJ1-4
V: TRBV21-1
D: NA
DNA: TGTGCCAGCAGCCGGGACAGGGTGGGCGAAAAACTGTTTTTT
CDR3: CASSRDRVGEKLFF

size: many
J: TRBJ2-1
V: TRBV5-6
D: TRBD1
DNA: TGTGCCAGCAGCTTGTTCACCGGGACAGGGCTTTACAATGAGCAGTTCTTC
CDR3: CASSLFTGTGLYNEQFF

size: many
J: TRBJ2-3
V: TRBV6-5
D: TRBD1
DNA: TGTGCCAGCATACGGACAGGGTCAGATACGCAGTATTTT
CDR3: CASIRTGSDTQYF

size: few
J: TRBJ1-2
V: TRBV25-1
D: NA
DNA: TGTGCCAGTTTTACCGGAGGGGCGGATCCTAAGGACTATGGCTACACCTTC
CDR3: CASFTGGADPKDYGYTF

size: many
J: TRBJ2-2
V: TRBV29-1
D: TRBD1
DNA: TGCAGCGTCGGTCACCGGGACAGGAACACCGGGGAGCTGTTTTTT
CDR3: CSVGHRDRNTGELFF

size: many
J: TRBJ1-2
V: TRBV29-1
D: TRBD1
DNA: TGCAGCGCTTCGGACAGGTCCGAATATGGCTACACCTTC
CDR3: CSASDRSEYGYTF

size: few
J: TRBJ2-5
V: TRBV27
D: TRBD2
DNA: TGTGCCAGCAGTCCTCGTCGGATGGCGGGGGGGCAAGAGACCCAGTACTTC
CDR3: CASSPRRMAGGQETQYF

size: NA
J: TRBJ1-2
V: TRBV5-1
D: NA
DNA: TGCGCCAGCAGCTTGTGGGTTGACAGGTCCTCACGTAACGGCTACACCTTC
CDR3: CASSLWVDRSSRNGYTF

size: many
J: TRBJ1-2
V: TRBV29-1
D: TRBD1
DNA: TGCAGCGTCGGACAGGGCCCGACGGATGGCTACACCTTC
CDR3: CSVGQGPTDGYTF

size: many
J: TRBJ2-1
V: TRBV5-1
D: NA
DNA: TGCGCCAGCAGCTTTGTTCGGCAGGGATACAATGAGCAGTTCTTC
CDR3: CASSFVRQGYNEQFF

size: NA
J: TRBJ2-7
V: TRBV20-1
D: NA
DNA: TGCAGTGCTAGAGATCTCGAAGGGAATGACCACGAGCAGTACTTC
CDR3: CSARDLEGNDHEQYF

size: many
J: TRBJ1-2
V: TRBV5-6
D: NA
DNA: TGTGCCAGCAGCCATGTCCAGGAGGGAGGCTACACCTTC
CDR3: CASSHVQEGGYTF

size: many
J: TRBJ1-4
V: TRBV27
D: NA
DNA: TGTGCCAGCAGTTCCCAGAGTTGGGCAGAAGTGGGAAAACTGTTTTTT
CDR3: CASSSQSWAEVGKLFF

size: few
J: TRBJ2-7
V: TRBV5-1
D: NA
DNA: TGCGCCAGCAGCTTGGTGGAACCGCGTCGGGAAGAGCAGTACTTC
CDR3: CASSLVEPRREEQYF

size: NA
J: TRBJ2-1
V: TRBV18
D: TRBD1
DNA: TGTGCCAGCTCACCGGACAGGGTTGTGGAGCAGTTCTTC
CDR3: CASSPDRVVEQFF

size: NA
J: TRBJ2-5
V: TRBV6-2/TRBV6-3
D: NA
DNA: TGTGCCAGCAGTAAGACAGTTCAGGGAGAGACCCAGTACTTC
CDR3: CASSKTVQGETQYF

size: few
J: TRBJ2-5
V: TRBV13
D: TRBD2
DNA: TGTGCCAGCAGCCCCCGACTAGCGGGGGGACCCTTCCAAGAGACCCAGTACTTC
CDR3: CASSPRLAGGPFQETQYF

size: many
J: TRBJ2-3
V: TRBV7-2
D: TRBD2
DNA: TGTGCCAGCAGCTCTAGCGGGGCTCAGGGGGCAGATACGCAGTATTTT
CDR3: CASSSSGAQGADTQYF

size: few
J: TRBJ1-5
V: TRBV7-8
D: NA
DNA: TGTGCCAGCAGTTCCGACTGGGGGCAGCCCCAGCATTTT
CDR3: CASSSDWGQPQHF

size: many
J: TRBJ2-1
V: TRBV4-2
D: TRBD2
DNA: TGTGCCAGCAGCCGACGTAGCGGGGGCATCTACAATGAGCAGTTCTTC
CDR3: CASSRRSGGIYNEQFF

size: NA
J: TRBJ2-7
V: TRBV30
D: TRBD1
DNA: TGTGCCTGGAGTCCCCGGACAGGGGCCTACGAGCAGTACTTC
CDR3: CAWSPRTGAYEQYF

size: NA
J: TRBJ1-4
V: TRBV7-2
D: TRBD1
DNA: TGTGCCAGCACCCAGGACAGGAATGAAAAACTGTTTTTT
CDR3: CASTQDRNEKLFF

size: many
J: TRBJ2-3
V: TRBV7-2
D: NA
DNA: TGTGCCAGCAGCTTAGGGGGTGCGAATACGCAGTATTTT
CDR3: CASSLGGANTQYF

size: NA
J: TRBJ1-4
V: TRBV18
D: NA
DNA: TGTGCCAGCTCACTACTCACCGGGAGGGACGGCGAAAAACTGTTTTTT
CDR3: CASSLLTGRDGEKLFF

size: many
J: TRBJ2-7
V: TRBV20-1
D: TRBD2
DNA: TGCAGTGCTAGTCCGGGGGGCTACGAGCAGTACTTC
CDR3: CSASPGGYEQYF

size: many
J: TRBJ2-5
V: TRBV4-3
D: NA
DNA: TGCGCCAGCAGCCCTCGTTCTGGACGGCGACAAGAGACCCAGTACTTC
CDR3: CASSPRSGRRQETQYF

size: many
J: TRBJ2-7
V: TRBV20-1
D: NA
DNA: TGCAGTGCCCAAGTCCAGCCTGGGGCGTACGAGCAGTACTTC
CDR3: CSAQVQPGAYEQYF

size: NA
J: TRBJ2-7
V: TRBV5-1
D: NA
DNA: TGCGCCAGCAGCTGGGCCCTGACTAATTCGGCTCAATCCTACGAGCAGTACTTC
CDR3: CASSWALTNSAQSYEQYF

size: many
J: TRBJ1-1
V: TRBV29-1
D: NA
DNA: TGCAGCGTTGGAAATTGGGGGACTGAAGCTTTCTTT
CDR3: CSVGNWGTEAFF

size: many
J: TRBJ2-5
V: TRBV29-1
D: TRBD1
DNA: TGCAGCGTTCCTTTACGGGACAGGGATCAAGAGACCCAGTACTTC
CDR3: CSVPLRDRDQETQYF

size: many
J: TRBJ1-5
V: TRBV20-1
D: TRBD1
DNA: TGCAGTGCTAGTTGGGACAGAGGGGAGCCCCAGCATTTT
CDR3: CSASWDRGEPQHF

size: once
J: TRBJ2-3
V: TRBV11-2
D: TRBD2
DNA: TGTGCCAGCAGCTTAGCTGGGAGGGAGGGCACAGATACGCAGTATTTT
CDR3: CASSLAGREGTDTQYF

size: many
J: TRBJ1-4
V: TRBV5-5
D: NA
DNA: TGTGCCAGCAGCTTGTCGAGGACCTTCGGCGAAAAACTGTTTTTT
CDR3: CASSLSRTFGEKLFF

size: many
J: TRBJ2-1
V: TRBV12-3/TRBV12-4
D: NA
DNA: TGTGCCAGCAGTCCAGGACAGTTCAATGAGCAGTTCTTC
CDR3: CASSPGQFNEQFF

size: many
J: TRBJ2-3
V: TRBV29-1
D: NA
DNA: TGCAGCGTTGAGGGGATCTCGGATACGCAGTATTTT
CDR3: CSVEGISDTQYF

size: many
J: TRBJ2-7
V: TRBV29-1
D: NA
DNA: TGCAGCGCTGAGGGAGACGCCTACGAGCAGTACTTC
CDR3: CSAEGDAYEQYF

size: many
J: TRBJ1-6
V: TRBV20-1
D: NA
DNA: TGCAGTGCTAGTGAGGGAAATTCACCCCTCCACTTT
CDR3: CSASEGNSPLHF

size: NA
J: TRBJ2-1
V: TRBV3-1
D: TRBD2
DNA: TGTGCCAGCAGCCAAGATCGTCAGCGGGGCCGCTCCTACAATGAGCAGTTCTTC
CDR3: CASSQDRQRGRSYNEQFF

size: many
J: TRBJ1-4
V: TRBV5-6
D: TRBD1
DNA: TGTGCCAGCAGCTTGGGGGACAGGGAGGATGAAAAACTGTTTTTT
CDR3: CASSLGDREDEKLFF

size: many
J: TRBJ1-5
V: TRBV20-1
D: NA
DNA: TGCAGTGCTCTACGGGACGGATATAGCAATCAGCCCCAGCATTTT
CDR3: CSALRDGYSNQPQHF

size: few
J: TRBJ1-2
V: TRBV6-1
D: NA
DNA: TGTGCCAGCAGCTCCTTAGGGGGGGCGAGGAACTATGGCTACACCTTC
CDR3: CASSSLGGARNYGYTF

size: few
J: TRBJ1-1
V: TRBV19
D: NA
DNA: TGTGCCAGTACCCTCATTGGGGGTGAGGGGACTGAAGCTTTCTTT
CDR3: CASTLIGGEGTEAFF

size: NA
J: TRBJ1-4
V: TRBV11-2
D: TRBD1
DNA: TGTGCCAGCAGCTCCCGGGGGACAGGAGACAATGAAAAACTGTTTTTT
CDR3: CASSSRGTGDNEKLFF

size: many
J: TRBJ1-2
V: TRBV7-9
D: NA
DNA: TGTGCCAGCACATCCTCCCCTAACTATGGCTACACCTTC
CDR3: CASTSSPNYGYTF

size: many
J: TRBJ1-5
V: TRBV7-2
D: NA
DNA: TGTGCCAGCAGCTTAATGGGGGGCGAAAGCAATCAGCCCCAGCATTTT
CDR3: CASSLMGGESNQPQHF

size: few
J: TRBJ1-1
V: TRBV20-1
D: NA
DNA: TGCAGTGCTATTCGTGGGGAGAACACTGAAGCTTTCTTT
CDR3: CSAIRGENTEAFF

size: few
J: TRBJ1-2
V: TRBV27
D: TRBD1
DNA: TGTGCCAGCAGTTCCGCGGACAGGCCTGGCTACACCTTC
CDR3: CASSSADRPGYTF

size: few
J: TRBJ2-4
V: TRBV9
D: NA
DNA: TGTGCCAGCAGCACCCCCGGCGATGAAAACATTCAGTACTTC
CDR3: CASSTPGDENIQYF

size: few
J: TRBJ1-5
V: TRBV20-1
D: TRBD1
DNA: TGCAGTGCCAGAGGACAGGGTCTGAATCAGCCCCAGCATTTT
CDR3: CSARGQGLNQPQHF

size: many
J: TRBJ2-7
V: TRBV9
D: NA
DNA: TGTGCCAGCAGCGTAGGCGGGACTGACTCCTACGAGCAGTACTTC
CDR3: CASSVGGTDSYEQYF

size: many
J: TRBJ2-4
V: TRBV20-1
D: NA
DNA: TGCAGTGCCAACACCATCGGGGGCAAAAACATTCAGTACTTC
CDR3: CSANTIGGKNIQYF